This TCR beta chain was identified during a study of T cell clonality in common variable immunodeficiency. Measured with immunoSEQ multiplex PCR; TCRdb has only the in-frame clones, and not every one. This repertoire holds around 16,000 clones, and none appear only once. As for this clone: Its target is not known. The CDR3 end falls 3 residues outside the read, so it is completed with the germline J gene.

Germline CDR1 is SGHDT and CDR2 is YYEEEE. V lost 1 base to trimming and J lost 2 bases, with 10 bases between them. The length of the CDR3 is 14 residues. Study-level results: Fewer deletions and N-nucleotide insertions were reportedly seen in common variable immunodeficiency TCR beta sequences. CVID subjects shared fewer TCRbeta clones than healthy controls did.

The material sequenced was peripheral blood mononuclear cells. The chain is built from TRBV5-6 and TRBJ2-7; D is possibly TRBD2 (6 bases). The receptor comes from a human donor with common variable immunodeficiency. Here the CDR3 reads CASSLSAGTYEQYF. CDR3 bases read: TGTGCCAGCAGCTTGTCGGCGGGGACCTACGAG.